Shown below are 5 T cell receptor beta chains from a single sample sequenced in a study of T-cell reconstitution after alpha-beta-depleted transplantation in children. Researchers prepared the TCRbeta library using unique molecular identifiers, the study reports. TCRdb passed the PCR reads through MiXCR, listing each CDR3 protein once. Among around 700,000 distinct CDR3 sequences listed, less than 15% were seen once. The source material was PBMCs, sampled before TCRalphabeta/CD19-depleted stem cell transplant. All receptors come from a girl aged 2-10 years with congenital amegakaryocytic thrombocytopenia, due to receive a stem cell transplant.

This chain joins TRBV12-3 or TRBV12-4 and TRBJ2-1; maybe TRBD2 (6 bases). The CDR3 totals 12 residues. The germline V and J ends were trimmed by 4 bases and 16 bases, with 17 bases remaining between them. CDR3 loop: CASSYPGVGAFF. The CDR3 DNA is TGTGCCAGCAGTTACCCGGGGGTAGGGGCTTTCTTC.

This clonotype has a count of ten or more. V is TRBV20-1 and J is TRBJ1-4, with unresolved D. The ends were cut back, 2 bases at V and 7 bases at J, with 11 bases in the middle. This CDR3 spans 13 amino acids. Germline V gene data show CDR1 as DFQATT and CDR2 as SNEGSKA (reference sequence). This CDR3 reads CSARPTNIEKLFF. The CDR3 DNA sequence: TGCAGTGCTAGACCAACCAATATTGAAAAACTGTTTTTT.

This clonotype was observed at least ten times. This sequence joins TRBV20-1 and TRBJ2-1, with 10 bases that match TRBD2. CDR3 length equals 14 residues. V dropped 3 bases and J dropped 9; count of bases not matched to a gene: 8. Germline V lookup: CDR1 DFQATT, CDR2 SNEGSKA (reference sequence). The CDR3 DNA sequence: TGCAGTGCTAGGAGTCTAGCGGGAGTGTCTGAGCAGTTCTTC. Translation gives CSARSLAGVSEQFF.

A few counts support this clonotype. The chain joins TRBV14 to TRBJ2-5; the D is unclear. CDR1 is SGHDN, CDR2 FVKESK, per germline. The CDR3 extends over 13 amino acids. V was pared by 0 bases and J by 5 bases, with 7 bases between. The CDR3 here is CASSQDRWETQYF. DNA of the CDR3: TGTGCCAGCAGCCAAGATAGGTGGGAGACCCAGTACTTC.

This clonotype was seen ten or more times. V is TRBV20-1 and J is TRBJ2-7, with D unclear. V gave up 4 bases and J gave up 9 bases, with 10 bases separating them. This CDR3 has 10 residues. The germline V gene encodes CDR1 DFQATT and CDR2 SNEGSKA (reference sequence). This CDR3 is CSATLLRQYF. The DNA for the CDR3 is TGCAGTGCTACCCTCTTGAGGCAGTACTTC.